The 27 T cell receptor beta chains listed next were all sequenced from one sample in a study of OX40 agonist ivuxolimab in advanced cancers. Clones were read by immunoSEQ multiplex PCR, and TCRdb kept only the in-frame ones, dropping some. The sample contains 20,000 to 25,000 clones, about 83% of which appear only once. This specimen consisted of CD4+ or CD8+ T cells sorted from blood, obtained in a trial of the OX40 agonist ivuxolimab. All receptors come from an adult with an advanced solid tumor such as melanoma, head and neck, liver or kidney cancer.

In its sample, this clone was seen once. The V gene is TRBV28, the J gene TRBJ2-7; either TRBD1 or TRBD2 may supply D (5 bases each). The CDR3 totals 15 residues. The germline gives CDR1 MDHEN, CDR2 SYDVKM. Trimming pared 6 bases from V and 0 bases from J, leaving 15 bases between. CDR3 protein: CASRGVGLASYEQYF. As DNA, the CDR3 is TGTGCCAGCAGGGGGGTTGGGTTGGCCTCCTACGAGCAGTACTTC.

As concerns this clone: This same CDR3 is encoded by further DNA sequences in the sample. V is TRBV19 and J is TRBJ2-5; TRBD2 matches at 7 bases. The germline V gene encodes CDR1 LNHDA and CDR2 SQIVND (reference sequence). The V segment lost 3 bases and the J segment 4 bases; nucleotides outside the gene matches: 5. This CDR3 spans 14 amino acids. The CDR3 DNA reads TGTGCCAGTAGTATTACGGGGGGTGGAGAGACCCAGTACTTC. Residues: CASSITGGGETQYF. Supplemented by reference TRBV19 and TRBJ2-5, the full variable domain reads DGGITQSPKYLFRKEGQNVTLSCEQNLNHDAMYWYRQDPGQGLRLIYYSQIVNDFQKGDIAEGYSVSREKKESFPLTVTSAQKNPTAFYLCASSITGGGETQYFGPGTRLLVL.

This chain connects TRBV28 to TRBJ2-1; perhaps TRBD2 as D (5 bases). Germline V CDR1 and CDR2: MDHEN, SYDVKM. V lost 4 bases, J lost 0 bases, and 13 bases lay in between. CDR3 size: 16 residues. The CDR3: CASSSRGDLSYNEQFF. The CDR3 region has the DNA TGTGCCAGCAGTTCCCGGGGTGACCTCTCCTACAATGAGCAGTTCTTC.

This clone was recorded only once. The chain joins TRBV27 to TRBJ1-2, with TRBD1 matching over 9 bases. This CDR3 has 14 amino acids. Germline loops: CDR1 MNHEY, CDR2 SMNVEV (reference sequence). V dropped 6 bases and J dropped 6; count of bases not matched to a gene: 8. CDR3 loop: CASSLGTGLHGYTF. The DNA for the CDR3 is TGTGCCAGCAGCTTAGGGACAGGGTTGCATGGCTACACCTTC.

Here the CDR3 reads CASSSSGGAAGLTGELFF. Written as DNA, the CDR3 is TGTGCCAGCAGCTCTTCAGGGGGCGCAGCTGGTTTAACGGGGGAGCTGTTTTTT. This chain connects TRBV7-5 to TRBJ2-2; the table names TRBD1, a call not compared with the DNA. TRBV7-5 is reported as a pseudogene. The CDR3 runs 18 residues.

The V and J genes are TRBV25-1 and TRBJ1-1; the D gene is possibly TRBD1 (6 bases). The CDR3 is 14 amino acids. Germline V gives CDR1 MGHDK, CDR2 SYGVNS. V lost 6 bases and J lost 4, with 15 bases in between. This chain's CDR3 is CASSIWGAGTEAFF. CDR3 DNA sequence: TGTGCCAGCAGCATATGGGGGGCCGGCACTGAAGCTTTCTTT.

This rearrangement joins TRBV28 to TRBJ1-2; D not resolved. Trimming stripped 5 bases from V and 8 bases from J, with 15 bases between. Looked up from germline, CDR1 is MDHEN and CDR2 is SYDVKM. This CDR3 spans 13 amino acids. The CDR3 DNA follows: TGTGCCAGCAGTCAGACTTCGGGAGGCGGCTACACCTTC. The encoded protein is CASSQTSGGGYTF.

V is TRBV2 and J is TRBJ2-1; TRBD2 matches at 13 bases. After removal of 10 bases from V and 0 bases from J, the junction contained 6 bases not matched to a gene. The germline V gene encodes CDR1 SNHLY and CDR2 FYNNEI. The CDR3 is 16 residues long. DNA for the CDR3: TGTGCCACCAGGGGGACTAGCGGGGCCTCCTACAATGAGCAGTTCTTC. Translated, it gives CATRGTSGASYNEQFF.

V usage is TRBV27 and J usage is TRBJ2-7; the match to TRBD1 covers 7 bases. This CDR3 is 16 amino acids long. From germline, CDR1 is MNHEY and CDR2 SMNVEV (reference sequence). The J segment lost 2 bases and the V segment lost 0 bases, leaving 7 bases of the junction unmatched. The CDR3, as DNA: TGTGCCAGCAGTTTATCAACCGGACAGGCCCCCTACGAGCAGTACTTC. Protein: CASSLSTGQAPYEQYF.

The rearrangement links TRBV6-1 to TRBJ2-7; D may be TRBD1 (5 bases). Germline CDR1 MNHNS, CDR2 SASEGT. This CDR3 contains 12 residues. Trimming removed 5 bases from V and 4 bases from J, with 9 bases in between. For the CDR3, the DNA is TGTGCCAGCAGTTGGGGCAGTTACGAGCAGTACTTC. It is translated as CASSWGSYEQYF.

The rearrangement joins TRBV28 to TRBJ1-1; tentatively, D is TRBD1 (6 bases). Germline values: CDR1 MDHEN, CDR2 SYDVKM. The V and J ends lost 8 bases and 0 bases respectively, with 16 bases between them. The CDR3 totals 15 residues. CDR3 nucleotide sequence: TGTGCCAGCGGCCTTACAGGGACCATGAACACTGAAGCTTTCTTT. Translated: CASGLTGTMNTEAFF.

The chain links TRBV7-9 to TRBJ2-1; weak D call: TRBD1 (6 bases). With 2 bases removed from V and 8 bases from J, the gap between germline ends came to 19 bases. The CDR3 has 16 residues. Germline CDR1 is SEHNR and CDR2 is FQNEAQ (reference sequence). The CDR3 region has the DNA TGTGCCAGCAGCTTAACGGGGACATATCTTGGCCATGAGCAGTTCTTC. Amino acids: CASSLTGTYLGHEQFF.

The CDR3 bases are TGTGCCAGCGCCCCTAGGGGGAACTACGAGCAGTACTTC. This codes for CASAPRGNYEQYF. The chain uses TRBV6-1 and TRBJ2-7, with D possibly TRBD1 on 6 matching bases. V was clipped by 8 bases and J by 3 bases, with 14 bases between them. The CDR3 sequence is 13 residues long. Germline-derived CDR1 and CDR2 are MNHNS and SASEGT.

The chain has TRBV4-1 and TRBJ1-4; possible D gene TRBD1, 5 bases. This CDR3 has 15 residues. The germline V and J ends were trimmed by 4 bases and 1 base, with 10 bases remaining between them. Germline lookup yields CDR1 MGHRA and CDR2 YSYEKL. The CDR3 sequence is CASSRDQGTNEKLFF. CDR3 sequence (DNA): TGCGCCAGCAGCCGAGATCAGGGAACTAATGAAAAACTGTTTTTT.

The rearrangement joins TRBV27 to TRBJ2-7, with D uncertain. The CDR3 spans 13 residues. The V end lost 3 bases, the J end lost 1 base, and 7 bases lay between the germline ends. Germline loops: CDR1 MNHEY, CDR2 SMNVEV (reference sequence). The CDR3 DNA reads TGTGCCAGCAGTTTTGTCCAGTCCTACGAGCAGTACTTC. As protein: CASSFVQSYEQYF.

The V call is TRBV13, the J call TRBJ1-2; weak D call: TRBD1 (6 bases). V was trimmed by 5 bases and J by 4 bases, leaving 17 bases between them. CDR1 PRHDT and CDR2 FYEKMQ come from the germline V gene (reference sequence). The length of the CDR3 is 15 residues. The CDR3 here is CASSHQGGRGYGYTF. CDR3 nucleotide sequence: TGTGCCAGCAGCCATCAGGGAGGCAGGGGCTATGGCTACACCTTC. Complete variable domain (other parts from reference TRBV13 and TRBJ1-2): AAGVIQSPRHLIKEKRETATLKCYPIPRHDTVYWYQQGPGQDPQFLISFYEKMQSDKGSIPDRFSAQQFSDYHSELNMSSLELGDSALYFCASSHQGGRGYGYTFGSGTRLTVV.

In its sample, this clone was seen once. V and J are TRBV6-4 and TRBJ2-7; 11 nucleotides match TRBD1. The germline gives CDR1 MRHNA, CDR2 SNTAGT. This CDR3 contains 15 residues. V gave up 4 bases and J gave up 3 bases; unmatched junction bases: 5. In DNA, the CDR3 is TGTGCCAGCAGTGCCTCCGGGACAGGGGGCTACGAGCAGTACTTC. Its protein product is CASSASGTGGYEQYF.

The J gene is TRBJ1-1, the V gene TRBV27; D remains ambiguous. This CDR3 contains 13 residues. Trimming removed 5 bases at V and 1 base at J, with 8 bases between. Germline V gene data show CDR1 as MNHEY and CDR2 as SMNVEV (reference sequence). As DNA, the CDR3 is TGTGCCAGCAGTATGACACGGAACACTGAAGCTTTCTTT. The encoded protein is CASSMTRNTEAFF.

The chain has TRBV9 and TRBJ2-5; 13 positions match TRBD2. J lost 5 bases, V lost 3 bases, and 10 bases had no gene match. Germline CDR1 SGDLS, CDR2 YYNGEE. The CDR3 has 17 amino acids. CDR3 loop: CASSARTSGGRGETQYF. CDR3 coding DNA: TGTGCCAGCAGCGCCCGGACTAGCGGGGGCCGGGGGGAGACCCAGTACTTC. Using reference TRBV9 and TRBJ2-5 for the parts outside the CDR3, the full variable domain is DSGVTQTPKHLITATGQRVTLRCSPRSGDLSVYWYQQSLDQGLQFLIQYYNGEERAKGNILERFSAQQFPDLHSELNLSSLELGDSALYFCASSARTSGGRGETQYFGPGTRLLVL.

J is TRBJ2-7 and V is TRBV14; D is undetermined. V lost 1 base, J lost 7 bases, and 11 bases lay in between. The CDR3 runs to 13 residues. Germline lookup yields CDR1 SGHDN and CDR2 FVKESK. CDR3 residues: CASSQVGDWEQYF. The CDR3 DNA is TGTGCCAGCAGCCAAGTTGGTGATTGGGAGCAGTACTTC.

The chain couples TRBV7-9 to TRBJ2-3; tentatively, D is TRBD2 (6 bases). The ends were cut back, 1 base at V and 4 bases at J, with 9 bases in the middle. From germline, CDR1 is SEHNR and CDR2 FQNEAQ (reference sequence). CDR3 length equals 14 residues. The CDR3 DNA reads as TGTGCCAGCAGCTTAGGACTAGGGTCAGATACGCAGTATTTT. Protein product: CASSLGLGSDTQYF.

The chain has TRBV9 and TRBJ2-2; D unresolved. CDR3 length equals 16 residues. CDR1 and CDR2 (germline): SGDLS, YYNGEE. Trimming stripped 4 bases from V and 4 bases from J, with 17 bases between. CDR3 amino acids: CASSPNLGLGTGELFF. DNA of the CDR3: TGTGCCAGCAGCCCGAATTTGGGGTTGGGCACCGGGGAGCTGTTTTTT. Complete variable domain (other parts from reference TRBV9 and TRBJ2-2): DSGVTQTPKHLITATGQRVTLRCSPRSGDLSVYWYQQSLDQGLQFLIQYYNGEERAKGNILERFSAQQFPDLHSELNLSSLELGDSALYFCASSPNLGLGTGELFFGEGSRLTVL.

J is TRBJ2-2 and V is TRBV11-1; D gene uncertain. Per the germline V gene, CDR1 is SGHAT and CDR2 is FQDESV (reference sequence). Trimming shortened V by 4 bases and J by 2 bases, and 2 bases separated the two germline ends. This CDR3 is built from 12 residues. The CDR3 sequence: CASSSNTGELFF. In DNA, the CDR3 is TGTGCCAGCAGCTCAAACACCGGGGAGCTGTTTTTT.

The V call is TRBV6-6, the J call TRBJ1-1; tentative D call: TRBD1 (5 bases). Germline lookup yields CDR1 MNHNY and CDR2 SVGAGI (reference sequence). V gave up 6 bases and J gave up 0 bases, with 8 bases separating them. The CDR3 has 13 amino acids. CDR3 amino acids: CASSGALNTEAFF. CDR3 DNA sequence: TGTGCCAGCAGCGGGGCCTTGAACACTGAAGCTTTCTTT.

This clone was counted a few times. The chain recombines TRBV7-2 with TRBJ2-5, with D perhaps matching TRBD1 or TRBD2 (5 bases each). The V gene's germline CDR1 is SGHTA and CDR2 FQGNSA. The CDR3 is made up of 14 amino acids. Trimming pared 5 bases from V and 4 bases from J, leaving 14 bases between. The CDR3 DNA is TGTGCCAGCAGCCCCGGGGCTGGCCCAGAGACCCAGTACTTC. Residues: CASSPGAGPETQYF. Variable domain in full (rest from reference TRBV7-2 and TRBJ2-5): GAGVSQSPSNKVTEKGKDVELRCDPISGHTALYWYRQSLGQGLEFLIYFQGNSAPDKSGLPSDRFSAERTGGSVSTLTIQRTQQEDSAVYLCASSPGAGPETQYFGPGTRLLVL.

The rearrangement links TRBV5-4 to TRBJ2-7; TRBD2 agrees at 11 bases. CDR1 is SGHNT, CDR2 YYREEE, per germline (reference sequence). This CDR3 is 14 amino acids long. The V and J ends lost 4 bases and 4 bases, in that order; junction bases with no gene match: 4. DNA for the CDR3: TGTGCCAGCAGCCCGGGACTAGCGGTTTACGAGCAGTACTTC. Encoded protein: CASSPGLAVYEQYF. Drawing the rest from reference TRBV5-4 and TRBJ2-7, the complete variable domain is ETGVTQSPTHLIKTRGQQVTLRCSSQSGHNTVSWYQQALGQGPQFIFQYYREEENGRGNFPPRFSGLQFPNYSSELNVNALELDDSALYLCASSPGLAVYEQYFGPGTRLTVT.

CDR3 loop: CASSATGRGTGELFF. CDR3 in DNA: TGTGCCAGCAGCGCCACAGGGAGAGGGACCGGGGAGCTGTTTTTT. The chain couples TRBV9 to TRBJ2-2, with a possible D match to TRBD1 (6 bases). Germline CDR1 is SGDLS and CDR2 is YYNGEE. Trimming removed 3 bases at V and 5 bases at J, with 14 bases between. CDR3 length: 15 amino acids.